These 10 T cell receptor beta chains share one sample of origin, sequenced in a study of memory CD4+ T cells and cytomegalovirus serostatus. The sort gate was single viable CD3+CD4+CD8-CD45RO+ cells for memory CD4+ T cells. Profiling relied on immunoSEQ multiplex PCR, and the TCRdb table lists in-frame clones only, not all of them. The sample lists about 57,000 clones; 70% to 85% were seen once. The sequenced sample consisted of memory CD4+ T cells from blood. The receptor set was obtained from an adult in good health and CMV-seronegative.

This clone was detected a few times. The chain is built from TRBV6-1 and TRBJ1-5, with TRBD1 as a possible D gene (6 bases). This CDR3 contains 15 residues. V was trimmed by 6 bases and J by 9 bases, leaving 21 bases between them. Germline values: CDR1 MNHNS, CDR2 SASEGT. In nucleotides, the CDR3 is TGTGCCAGCAGCGACTCTCAGGGGCGCTCTGGGCCCCAGCATTTT. It codes for CASSDSQGRSGPQHF.

The chain couples TRBV9 to TRBJ2-5; 10 bases align to TRBD2. This CDR3 is 15 amino acids long. Germline-derived CDR1 and CDR2 are SGDLS and YYNGEE. The junction had 5 bases not matched to a gene; V was cut back by 2 bases and J by 4 bases. CDR3 DNA: TGTGCCAGCAGCGTCGCTACTAGCGGGGCAGAGACCCAGTACTTC. This gives the protein CASSVATSGAETQYF.

This chain links TRBV5-4 with TRBJ2-1; 11 bases match TRBD2. Trimming at V came to 4 bases and at J to 3 bases, leaving 3 bases not matched to a gene. CDR1 SGHNT and CDR2 YYREEE come from the germline V gene (reference sequence). The CDR3 extends over 15 amino acids. CDR3 bases: TGTGCCAGCAGCACCGGGACTAGCGGCTACAATGAGCAGTTCTTC. Protein product: CASSTGTSGYNEQFF.

This sequence joins TRBV7-9 and TRBJ2-3; no firm D call. The CDR3 has 11 amino acids. CDR1 and CDR2 from the germline V gene are SEHNR and FQNEAQ (reference sequence). V gave up 5 bases and J gave up 4 bases, with 4 bases separating them. The CDR3 DNA reads as TGTGCCAGCAGCGGGGCAGATACGCAGTATTTT. Translating it yields CASSGADTQYF. The full variable domain, rest sourced from reference TRBV7-9 and TRBJ2-3, is DTGVSQNPRHKITKRGQNVTFRCDPISEHNRLYWYRQTLGQGPEFLTYFQNEAQLEKSRLLSDRFSAERPKGSFSTLEIQRTEQGDSAMYLCASSGADTQYFGPGTRLTVL.

J is TRBJ1-6 and V is TRBV7-8; 9 bases are a match to TRBD1. Germline CDR1 reads SGHVS; CDR2 reads FQNEAQ. This CDR3 has 16 residues. Losses at the gene ends were 3 bases for V and 6 bases for J; bases not matched to a gene: 6. This chain's CDR3 is CASSFSDRGINSPLHF. As DNA, the CDR3 is TGTGCCAGCAGCTTCTCGGACAGGGGCATTAATTCACCCCTCCACTTT.

J is TRBJ2-5 and V is TRBV27; 9 nucleotides align to TRBD2. In germline, CDR1 is MNHEY, CDR2 SMNVEV (reference sequence). The CDR3 runs to 14 residues. V shed 6 bases, J shed 2 bases, and the junction held 4 bases outside the gene matches. The CDR3: CASSLAGLQETQYF. The CDR3 nucleotides are TGTGCCAGCAGCCTAGCGGGACTGCAAGAGACCCAGTACTTC.

This clone has only a few counts. The V call is TRBV28, the J call TRBJ2-6; TRBD1 might be the D (6 bases). The CDR3 covers 17 residues. V lost 6 bases to trimming and J lost 0 bases, with 15 bases between them. Per germline, CDR1 MDHEN and CDR2 SYDVKM. The CDR3 bases are TGTGCCAGCAGCTTGACAGGATGGAGCTCTGGGGCCAACGTCCTGACTTTC. Translating it yields CASSLTGWSSGANVLTF.

This chain uses TRBV10-2 with TRBJ2-1; D call uncertain. Looked up from germline, CDR1 is WSHSY and CDR2 is SAAADI. This CDR3 is 12 amino acids long. The V and J ends lost 0 bases and 12 bases respectively, with 9 bases between them. CDR3 coding DNA: TGCGCCAGCAGTGAGTCGTTCTCTGCGCAGTTCTTC. It is translated as CASSESFSAQFF.

The chain couples TRBV6-1 to TRBJ2-7; TRBD2 aligns across 7 bases. The junction had 5 bases not matched to a gene; V was cut back by 6 bases and J by 0 bases. The CDR3 totals 14 residues. Germline CDR1 is MNHNS and CDR2 is SASEGT. CDR3 sequence reads: CASRTSPTSYEQYF. The CDR3 DNA sequence: TGTGCCAGCAGGACTAGCCCTACCTCCTACGAGCAGTACTTC.

This clone was found a few times. The chain uses TRBV18 and TRBJ2-3; 7 nucleotides line up with TRBD1. Germline lookup yields CDR1 KGHSH and CDR2 LQKENI. This CDR3 has 14 amino acids. Trimming removed 2 bases from V and 7 bases from J; junction bases left unmatched: 6. The CDR3 DNA sequence: TGTGCCAGCTCACCAGAGACAGGGAGATATACGCAGTATTTT. Residues: CASSPETGRYTQYF.